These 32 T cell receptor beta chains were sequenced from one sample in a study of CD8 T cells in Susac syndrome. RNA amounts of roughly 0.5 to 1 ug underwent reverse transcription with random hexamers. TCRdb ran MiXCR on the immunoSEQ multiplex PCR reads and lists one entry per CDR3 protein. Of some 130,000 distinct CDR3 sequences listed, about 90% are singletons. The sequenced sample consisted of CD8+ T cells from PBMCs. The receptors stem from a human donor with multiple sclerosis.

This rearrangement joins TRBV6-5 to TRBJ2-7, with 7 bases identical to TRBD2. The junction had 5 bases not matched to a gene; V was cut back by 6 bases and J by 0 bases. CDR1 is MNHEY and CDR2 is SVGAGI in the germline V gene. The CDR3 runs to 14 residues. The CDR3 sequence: CASRFSGPSYEQYF. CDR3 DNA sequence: TGTGCCAGCAGGTTTAGCGGGCCCTCCTACGAGCAGTACTTC.

The CDR3 spells CAWSVGTYDTGELFF. CDR3 DNA: TGTGCCTGGAGTGTAGGGACATACGACACCGGGGAGCTGTTTTTT. The chain employs TRBV30 and TRBJ2-2; possible D gene TRBD1, 6 bases. The CDR3 is 15 residues long. Per germline, CDR1 GTSNPN and CDR2 SVGIG (reference sequence). V lost 0 bases to trimming and J lost 3 bases, with 11 bases between them.

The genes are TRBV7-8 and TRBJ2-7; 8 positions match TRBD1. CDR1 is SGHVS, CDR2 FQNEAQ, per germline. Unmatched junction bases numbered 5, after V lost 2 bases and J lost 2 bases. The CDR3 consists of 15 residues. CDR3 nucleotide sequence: TGTGCCAGCAGCTTATGGTGGGACAGGACCTACGAGCAGTACTTC. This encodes CASSLWWDRTYEQYF.

CDR3 in DNA: TGTGCCAGCAGTAGGGGACAGAGCTACGAGCAGTACTTC. Protein: CASSRGQSYEQYF. V gene TRBV6-5 combines with J gene TRBJ2-7; 7 bases are a match to TRBD1. This CDR3 contains 13 residues. V shed 5 bases, J shed 3 bases, and the junction held 4 bases outside the gene matches. Looked up from germline, CDR1 is MNHEY and CDR2 is SVGAGI.

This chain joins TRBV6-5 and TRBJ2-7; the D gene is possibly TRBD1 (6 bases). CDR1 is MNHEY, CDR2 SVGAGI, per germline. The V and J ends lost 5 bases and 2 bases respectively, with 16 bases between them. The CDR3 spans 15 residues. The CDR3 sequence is CASSALDSEPYEQYF. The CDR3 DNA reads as TGTGCCAGCAGTGCCTTGGACAGCGAGCCCTACGAGCAGTACTTC.

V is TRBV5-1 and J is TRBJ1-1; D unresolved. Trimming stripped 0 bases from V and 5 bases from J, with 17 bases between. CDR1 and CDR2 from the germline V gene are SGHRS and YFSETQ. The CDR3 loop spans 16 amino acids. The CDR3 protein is CASSLEQFYGATEAFF. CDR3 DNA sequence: TGCGCCAGCAGCTTGGAACAGTTTTATGGTGCTACTGAAGCTTTCTTT. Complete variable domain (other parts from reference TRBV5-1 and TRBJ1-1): KAGVTQTPRYLIKTRGQQVTLSCSPISGHRSVSWYQQTPGQGLQFLFEYFSETQRNKGNFPGRFSGRQFSNSRSEMNVSTLELGDSALYLCASSLEQFYGATEAFFGQGTRLTVV.

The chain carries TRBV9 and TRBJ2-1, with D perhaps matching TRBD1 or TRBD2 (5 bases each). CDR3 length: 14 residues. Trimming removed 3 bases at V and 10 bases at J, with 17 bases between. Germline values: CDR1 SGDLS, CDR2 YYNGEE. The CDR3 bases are TGTGCCAGCAGCGCCTCGATGGGGGAACGCGAGCAGTTCTTC. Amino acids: CASSASMGEREQFF. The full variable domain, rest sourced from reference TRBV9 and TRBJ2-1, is DSGVTQTPKHLITATGQRVTLRCSPRSGDLSVYWYQQSLDQGLQFLIQYYNGEERAKGNILERFSAQQFPDLHSELNLSSLELGDSALYFCASSASMGEREQFFGPGTRLTVL.

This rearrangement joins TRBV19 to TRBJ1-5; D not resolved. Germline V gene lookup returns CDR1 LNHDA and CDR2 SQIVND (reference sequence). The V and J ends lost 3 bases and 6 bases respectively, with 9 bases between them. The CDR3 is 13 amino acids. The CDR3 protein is CASSMGGFQPQHF. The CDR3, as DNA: TGTGCCAGTAGTATGGGCGGGTTTCAGCCCCAGCATTTT.

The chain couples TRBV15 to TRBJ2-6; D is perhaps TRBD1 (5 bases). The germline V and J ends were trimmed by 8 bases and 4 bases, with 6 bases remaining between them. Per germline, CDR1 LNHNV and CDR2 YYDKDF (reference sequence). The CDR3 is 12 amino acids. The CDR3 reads CATGAGANVLTF. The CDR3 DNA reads TGTGCCACCGGGGCCGGGGCCAACGTCCTGACTTTC.

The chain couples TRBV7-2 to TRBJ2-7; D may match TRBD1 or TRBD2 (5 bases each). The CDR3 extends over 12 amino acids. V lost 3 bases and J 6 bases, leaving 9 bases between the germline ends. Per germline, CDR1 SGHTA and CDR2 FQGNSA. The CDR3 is CASSLGVVEQYF. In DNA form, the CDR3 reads TGTGCCAGCAGCTTGGGGGTGGTCGAGCAGTACTTC.

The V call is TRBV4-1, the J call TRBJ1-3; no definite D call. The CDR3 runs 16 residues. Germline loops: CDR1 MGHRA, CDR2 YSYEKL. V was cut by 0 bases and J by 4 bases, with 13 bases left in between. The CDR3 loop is CASSQDRVHTGNTIYF. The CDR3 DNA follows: TGCGCCAGCAGCCAAGATCGCGTCCATACGGGAAACACCATATATTTT.

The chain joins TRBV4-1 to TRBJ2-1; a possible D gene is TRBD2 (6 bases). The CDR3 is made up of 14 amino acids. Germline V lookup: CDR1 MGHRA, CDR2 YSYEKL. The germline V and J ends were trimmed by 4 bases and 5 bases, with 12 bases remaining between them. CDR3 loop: CASSPPGLNNEQFF. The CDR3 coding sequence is TGCGCCAGCAGCCCTCCGGGACTCAACAATGAGCAGTTCTTC.

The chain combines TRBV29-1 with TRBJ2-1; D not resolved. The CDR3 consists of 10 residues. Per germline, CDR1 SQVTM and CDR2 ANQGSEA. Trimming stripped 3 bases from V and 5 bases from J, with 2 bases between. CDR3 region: CSVDHNEQFF. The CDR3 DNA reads TGCAGCGTTGATCACAATGAGCAGTTCTTC.

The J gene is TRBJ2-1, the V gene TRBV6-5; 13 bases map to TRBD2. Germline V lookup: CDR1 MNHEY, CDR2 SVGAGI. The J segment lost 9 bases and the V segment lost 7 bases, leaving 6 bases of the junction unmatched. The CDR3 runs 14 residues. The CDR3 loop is CASKPGLAGFEQFF. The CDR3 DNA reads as TGTGCCAGCAAACCGGGACTAGCGGGATTTGAGCAGTTCTTC.

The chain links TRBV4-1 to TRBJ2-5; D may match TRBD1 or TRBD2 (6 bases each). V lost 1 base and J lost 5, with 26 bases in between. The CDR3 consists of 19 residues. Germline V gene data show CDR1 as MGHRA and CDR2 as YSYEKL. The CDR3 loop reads CASSQAVGRRGHKVETQYF. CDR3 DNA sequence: TGCGCCAGCAGCCAAGCAGTAGGTCGACGGGGGCATAAGGTGGAGACCCAGTACTTC.

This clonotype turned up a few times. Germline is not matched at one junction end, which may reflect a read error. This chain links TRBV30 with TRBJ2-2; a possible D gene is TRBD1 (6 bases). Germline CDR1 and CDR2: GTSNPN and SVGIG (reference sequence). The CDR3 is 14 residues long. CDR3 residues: CAWRITGNTGELFF. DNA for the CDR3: TGTGCCTGGAGGATAACAGGGAACACCGGGGAGTTGTTTTTT.

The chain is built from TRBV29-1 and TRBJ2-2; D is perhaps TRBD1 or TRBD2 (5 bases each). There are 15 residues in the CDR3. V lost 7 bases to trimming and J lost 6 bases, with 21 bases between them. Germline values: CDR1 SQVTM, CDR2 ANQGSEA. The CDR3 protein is CSAHGGHGYPGELFF. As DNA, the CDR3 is TGCAGCGCCCATGGGGGTCACGGATACCCCGGGGAGCTGTTTTTT.

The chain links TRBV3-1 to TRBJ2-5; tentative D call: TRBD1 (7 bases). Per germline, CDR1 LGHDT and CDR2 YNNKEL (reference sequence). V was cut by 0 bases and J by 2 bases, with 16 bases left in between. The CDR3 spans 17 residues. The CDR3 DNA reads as TGTGCCAGCAGCCAAGAACTGACAGGGACTGGGCAAGAGACCCAGTACTTC. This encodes CASSQELTGTGQETQYF.

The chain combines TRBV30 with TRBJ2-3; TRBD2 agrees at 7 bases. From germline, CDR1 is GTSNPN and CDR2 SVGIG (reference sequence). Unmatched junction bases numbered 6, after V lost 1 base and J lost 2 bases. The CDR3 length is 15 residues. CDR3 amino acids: CAWSATSAYTDTQYF. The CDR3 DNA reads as TGTGCCTGGAGTGCCACTAGCGCCTACACAGATACGCAGTATTTT.

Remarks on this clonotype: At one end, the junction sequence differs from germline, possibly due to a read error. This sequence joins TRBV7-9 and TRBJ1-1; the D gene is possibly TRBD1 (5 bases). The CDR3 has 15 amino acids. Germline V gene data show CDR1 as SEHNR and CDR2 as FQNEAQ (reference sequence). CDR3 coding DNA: TGTGCCAGCAGGTTAGTTGGGGCTGAGGACACTGAAGCTTTCTTT. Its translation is CASRLVGAEDTEAFF.

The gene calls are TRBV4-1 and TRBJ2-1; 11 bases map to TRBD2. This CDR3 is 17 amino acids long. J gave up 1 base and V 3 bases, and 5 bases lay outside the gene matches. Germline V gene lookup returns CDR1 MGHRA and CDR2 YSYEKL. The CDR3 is CASSHSGRALSYNEQFF. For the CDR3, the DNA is TGCGCCAGCAGCCATAGCGGGAGGGCCCTATCCTACAATGAGCAGTTCTTC.

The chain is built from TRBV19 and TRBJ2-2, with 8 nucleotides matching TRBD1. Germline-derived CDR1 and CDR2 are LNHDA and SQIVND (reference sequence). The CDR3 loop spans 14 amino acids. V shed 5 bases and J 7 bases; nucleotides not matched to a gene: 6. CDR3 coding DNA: TGTGCCAGTAGTGGACAGGGACGAGGCGGGGAGCTGTTTTTT. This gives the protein CASSGQGRGGELFF.

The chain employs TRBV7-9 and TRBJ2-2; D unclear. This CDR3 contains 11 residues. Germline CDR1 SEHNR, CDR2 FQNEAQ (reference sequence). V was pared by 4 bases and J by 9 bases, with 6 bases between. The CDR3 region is CASSSPRELFF. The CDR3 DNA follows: TGTGCCAGCAGCTCCCCTAGGGAGCTGTTTTTT.

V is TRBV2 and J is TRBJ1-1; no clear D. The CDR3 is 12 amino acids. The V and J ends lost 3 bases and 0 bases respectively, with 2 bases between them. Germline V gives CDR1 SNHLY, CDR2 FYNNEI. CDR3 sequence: CASSELNTEAFF. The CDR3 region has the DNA TGTGCCAGCAGTGAGCTGAACACTGAAGCTTTCTTT.

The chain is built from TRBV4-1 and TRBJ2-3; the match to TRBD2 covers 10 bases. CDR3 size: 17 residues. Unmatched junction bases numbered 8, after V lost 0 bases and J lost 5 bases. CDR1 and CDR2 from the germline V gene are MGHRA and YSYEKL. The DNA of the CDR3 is TGCGCCAGCAGCCAAGAAGGGTATAGCGGGAGGTTAGATACGCAGTATTTT. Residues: CASSQEGYSGRLDTQYF.

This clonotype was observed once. The CDR3 protein is CASSLSPEAYEQYF. CDR3 sequence (DNA): TGTGCCAGCAGTTTATCCCCAGAGGCCTACGAGCAGTACTTC. V usage is TRBV28 and J usage is TRBJ2-7; D call uncertain. CDR3 length: 14 amino acids. CDR1 MDHEN and CDR2 SYDVKM come from the germline V gene. Trimming removed 1 base at V and 2 bases at J, with 9 bases between.

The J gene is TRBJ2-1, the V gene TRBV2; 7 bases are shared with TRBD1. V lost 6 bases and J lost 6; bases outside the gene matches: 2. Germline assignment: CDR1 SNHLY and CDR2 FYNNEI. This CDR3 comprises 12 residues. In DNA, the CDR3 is TGTGCCAGCAGACACAGGGGCAATGAGCAGTTCTTC. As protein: CASRHRGNEQFF.

The DNA of the CDR3 is TGCGCCAGCAGCCAAGTCGCGGGCAGGCCCTACGAGCAGTACTTC. Its translation is CASSQVAGRPYEQYF. V is TRBV4-1 and J is TRBJ2-7, with D possibly matching TRBD2 (5 bases). The germline gives CDR1 MGHRA, CDR2 YSYEKL. V shed 1 base and J shed 2 bases, with 12 bases lying between them. The CDR3 spans 15 residues.

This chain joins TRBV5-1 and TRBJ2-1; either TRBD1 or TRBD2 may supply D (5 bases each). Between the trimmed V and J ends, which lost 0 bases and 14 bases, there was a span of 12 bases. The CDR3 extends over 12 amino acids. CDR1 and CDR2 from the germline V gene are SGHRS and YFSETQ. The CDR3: CASSLEGPFEFF. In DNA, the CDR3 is TGCGCCAGCAGCTTGGAGGGACCCTTTGAGTTCTTC.

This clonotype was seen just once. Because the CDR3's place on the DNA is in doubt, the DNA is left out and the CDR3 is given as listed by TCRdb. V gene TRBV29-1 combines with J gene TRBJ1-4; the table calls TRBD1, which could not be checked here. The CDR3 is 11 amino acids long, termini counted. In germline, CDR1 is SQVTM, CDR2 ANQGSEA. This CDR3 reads CSVAEGAERFF.

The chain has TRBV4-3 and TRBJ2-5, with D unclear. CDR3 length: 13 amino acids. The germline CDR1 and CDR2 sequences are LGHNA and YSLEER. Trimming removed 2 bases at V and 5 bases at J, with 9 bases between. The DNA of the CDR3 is TGCGCCAGCAGCCAACCCCCCTCGGAGACCCAGTACTTC. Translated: CASSQPPSETQYF.

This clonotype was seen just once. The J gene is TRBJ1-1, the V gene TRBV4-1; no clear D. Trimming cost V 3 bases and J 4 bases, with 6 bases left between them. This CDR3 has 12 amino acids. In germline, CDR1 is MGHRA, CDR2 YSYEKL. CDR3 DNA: TGCGCCAGCAGCCATGAGGCCACTGAAGCTTTCTTT. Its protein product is CASSHEATEAFF.